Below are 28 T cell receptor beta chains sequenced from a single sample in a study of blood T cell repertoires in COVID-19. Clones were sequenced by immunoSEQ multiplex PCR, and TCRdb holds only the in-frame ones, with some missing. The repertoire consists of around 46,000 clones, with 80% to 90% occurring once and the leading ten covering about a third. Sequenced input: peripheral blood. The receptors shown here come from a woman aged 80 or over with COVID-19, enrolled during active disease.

The CDR3 loop reads CASSLGLASPTYEQYF. In nucleotides, the CDR3 is TGTGCCAGCAGCTTAGGCCTAGCGTCGCCGACCTACGAGCAGTACTTC. V usage is TRBV7-8 and J usage is TRBJ2-7; possibly TRBD2 for D (6 bases). V lost 1 base to trimming and J lost 2 bases, with 15 bases between them. Per germline, CDR1 SGHVS and CDR2 FQNEAQ. CDR3 length equals 16 residues. The variable domain in full, completed from reference TRBV7-8 and TRBJ2-7, reads GAGVSQSPRYKVAKRGQDVALRCDPISGHVSLFWYQQALGQGPEFLTYFQNEAQLDKSGLPSDRFFAERPEGSVSTLKIQRTQQEDSAVYLCASSLGLASPTYEQYFGPGTRLTVT.

The DNA of the CDR3 is TGTGCCAGCAGCCCTGGGATCGGGGACAGGAACCAAGAGACCCAGTACTTC. Its translation: CASSPGIGDRNQETQYF. This chain uses TRBV6-2 or TRBV6-3 with TRBJ2-5, with TRBD1 matching 8 bases. Trimming at V came to 6 bases and at J to 0 bases, leaving 12 bases not matched to a gene. The CDR3 runs to 17 residues. The V gene's germline CDR1 is MNHEY and CDR2 SVGEGT.

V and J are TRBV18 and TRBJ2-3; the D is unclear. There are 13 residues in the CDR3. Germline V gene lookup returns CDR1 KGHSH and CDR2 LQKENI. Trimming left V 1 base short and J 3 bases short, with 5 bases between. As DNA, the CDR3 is TGTGCCAGCTCACCACACATAACAGATACGCAGTATTTT. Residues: CASSPHITDTQYF.

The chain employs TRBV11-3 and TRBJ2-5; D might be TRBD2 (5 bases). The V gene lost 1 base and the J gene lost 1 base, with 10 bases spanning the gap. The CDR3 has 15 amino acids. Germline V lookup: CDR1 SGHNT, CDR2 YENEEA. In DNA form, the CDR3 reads TGTGCCAGCAGCTTAGTTGGAGGAGCCCAAGAGACCCAGTACTTC. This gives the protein CASSLVGGAQETQYF. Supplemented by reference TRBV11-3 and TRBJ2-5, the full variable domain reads EAGVVQSPRYKIIEKKQPVAFWCNPISGHNTLYWYLQNLGQGPELLIRYENEEAVDDSQLPKDRFSAERLKGVDSTLKIQPAELGDSAVYLCASSLVGGAQETQYFGPGTRLLVL.

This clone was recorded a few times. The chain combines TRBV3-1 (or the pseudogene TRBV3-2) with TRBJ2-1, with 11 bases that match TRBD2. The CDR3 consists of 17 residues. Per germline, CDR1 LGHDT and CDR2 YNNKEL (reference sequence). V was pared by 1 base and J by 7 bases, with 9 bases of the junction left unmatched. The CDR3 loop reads CASSQVLTSGRSNEQFF. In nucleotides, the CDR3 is TGTGCCAGCAGCCAAGTACTAACTAGCGGGAGATCGAATGAGCAGTTCTTC.

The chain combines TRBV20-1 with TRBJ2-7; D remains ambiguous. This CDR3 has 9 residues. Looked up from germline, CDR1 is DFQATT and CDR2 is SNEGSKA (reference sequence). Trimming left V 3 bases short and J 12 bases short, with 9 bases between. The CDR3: CSARCLRYF. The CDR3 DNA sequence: TGCAGTGCTAGGTGTCTTAGGTACTTC.

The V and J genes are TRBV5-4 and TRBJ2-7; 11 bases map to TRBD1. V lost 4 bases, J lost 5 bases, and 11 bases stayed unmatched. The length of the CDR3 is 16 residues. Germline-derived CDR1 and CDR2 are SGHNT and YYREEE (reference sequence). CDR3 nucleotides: TGTGCCAGCAGCCCGGGAACCCGGACAGGGGGCCACGAGCAGTACTTC. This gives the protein CASSPGTRTGGHEQYF. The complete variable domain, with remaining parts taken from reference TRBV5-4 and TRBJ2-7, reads ETGVTQSPTHLIKTRGQQVTLRCSSQSGHNTVSWYQQALGQGPQFIFQYYREEENGRGNFPPRFSGLQFPNYSSELNVNALELDDSALYLCASSPGTRTGGHEQYFGPGTRLTVT.

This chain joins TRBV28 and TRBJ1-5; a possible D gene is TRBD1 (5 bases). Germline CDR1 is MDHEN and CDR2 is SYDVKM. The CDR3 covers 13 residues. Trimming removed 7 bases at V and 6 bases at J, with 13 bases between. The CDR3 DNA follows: TGTGCCAGCACCAATCGGAGGGGTCAGCCCCAGCATTTT. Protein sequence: CASTNRRGQPQHF. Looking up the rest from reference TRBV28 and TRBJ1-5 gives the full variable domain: DVKVTQSSRYLVKRTGEKVFLECVQDMDHENMFWYRQDPGLGLRLIYFSYDVKMKEKGDIPEGYSVSREKKERFSLILESASTNQTSMYLCASTNRRGQPQHFGDGTRLSIL.

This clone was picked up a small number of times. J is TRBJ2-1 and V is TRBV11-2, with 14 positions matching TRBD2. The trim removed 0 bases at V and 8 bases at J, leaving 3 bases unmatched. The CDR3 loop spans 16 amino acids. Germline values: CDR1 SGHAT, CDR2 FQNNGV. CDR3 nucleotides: TGTGCCAGCAGCTTAGAGCCGGGACTAGCGGGAGATGAGCAGTTCTTC. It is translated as CASSLEPGLAGDEQFF.

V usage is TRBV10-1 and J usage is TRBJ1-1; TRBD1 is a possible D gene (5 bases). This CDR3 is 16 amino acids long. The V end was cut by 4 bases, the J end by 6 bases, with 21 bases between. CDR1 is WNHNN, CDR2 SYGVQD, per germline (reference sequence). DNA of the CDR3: TGCGCCAGCAGTGCTGTGTCGTTCCGGGGGAGGGCTGAAGCTTTCTTT. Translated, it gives CASSAVSFRGRAEAFF.

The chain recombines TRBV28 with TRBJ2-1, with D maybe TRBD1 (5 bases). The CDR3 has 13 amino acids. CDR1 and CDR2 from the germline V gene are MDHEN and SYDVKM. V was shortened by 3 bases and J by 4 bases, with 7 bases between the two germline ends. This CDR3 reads CASSFDSYNEQFF. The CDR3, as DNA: TGTGCCAGCAGTTTTGACAGTTACAATGAGCAGTTCTTC.

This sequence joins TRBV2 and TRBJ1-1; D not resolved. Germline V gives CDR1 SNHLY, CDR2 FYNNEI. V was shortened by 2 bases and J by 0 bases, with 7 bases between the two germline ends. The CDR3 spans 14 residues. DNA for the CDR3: TGTGCCAGCAGTGAAAAGTCAGTGAACACTGAAGCTTTCTTT. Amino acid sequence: CASSEKSVNTEAFF. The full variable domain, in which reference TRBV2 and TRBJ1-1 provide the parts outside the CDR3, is EPEVTQTPSHQVTQMGQEVILRCVPISNHLYFYWYRQILGQKVEFLVSFYNNEISEKSEIFDDQFSVERPDGSNFTLKIRSTKLEDSAMYFCASSEKSVNTEAFFGQGTRLTVV.

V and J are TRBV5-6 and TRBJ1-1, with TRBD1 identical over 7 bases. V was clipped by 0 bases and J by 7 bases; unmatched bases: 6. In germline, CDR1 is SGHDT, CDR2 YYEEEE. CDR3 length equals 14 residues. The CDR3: CASSLANWDSEAFF. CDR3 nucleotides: TGTGCCAGCAGCTTGGCTAATTGGGACAGTGAAGCTTTCTTT.

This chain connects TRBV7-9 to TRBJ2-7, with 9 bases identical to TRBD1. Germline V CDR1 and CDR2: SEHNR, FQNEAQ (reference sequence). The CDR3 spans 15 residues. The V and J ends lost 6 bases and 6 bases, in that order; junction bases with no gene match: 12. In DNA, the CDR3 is TGTGCCAGCAGGTCCACCGGGACAGGGTCTGGCGAGCAGTACTTC. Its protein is CASRSTGTGSGEQYF. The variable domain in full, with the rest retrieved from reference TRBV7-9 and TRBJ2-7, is DTGVSQNPRHKITKRGQNVTFRCDPISEHNRLYWYRQTLGQGPEFLTYFQNEAQLEKSRLLSDRFSAERPKGSFSTLEIQRTEQGDSAMYLCASRSTGTGSGEQYFGPGTRLTVT.

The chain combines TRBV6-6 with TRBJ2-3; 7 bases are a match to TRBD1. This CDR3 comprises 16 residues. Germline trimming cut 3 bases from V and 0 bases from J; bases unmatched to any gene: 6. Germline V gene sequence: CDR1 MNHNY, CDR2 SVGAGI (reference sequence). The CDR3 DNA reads TGTGCCAGCAGTTATAGGGGGCCCTCTAGCACAGATACGCAGTATTTT. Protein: CASSYRGPSSTDTQYF.

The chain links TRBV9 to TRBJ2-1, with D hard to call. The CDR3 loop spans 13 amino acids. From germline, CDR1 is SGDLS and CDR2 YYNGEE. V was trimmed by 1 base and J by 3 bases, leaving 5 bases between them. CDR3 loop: CASSVNSYNEQFF. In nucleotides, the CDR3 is TGTGCCAGCAGCGTAAACAGCTACAATGAGCAGTTCTTC.

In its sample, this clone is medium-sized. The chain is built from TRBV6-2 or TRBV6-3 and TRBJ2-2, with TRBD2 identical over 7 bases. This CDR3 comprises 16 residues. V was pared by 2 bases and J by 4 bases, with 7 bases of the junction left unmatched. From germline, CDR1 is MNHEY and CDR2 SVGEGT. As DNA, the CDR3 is TGTGCCAGCAGTTACGGGGGGGGTTTAACCACCGGGGAGCTGTTTTTT. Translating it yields CASSYGGGLTTGELFF.

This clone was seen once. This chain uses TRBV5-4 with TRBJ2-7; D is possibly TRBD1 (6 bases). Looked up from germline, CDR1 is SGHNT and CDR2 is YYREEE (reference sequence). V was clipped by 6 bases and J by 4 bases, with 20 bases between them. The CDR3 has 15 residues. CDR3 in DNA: TGTGCCAGCAAAGGCTCGACAGGTAGTAGGTACGAGCAGTACTTC. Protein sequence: CASKGSTGSRYEQYF.

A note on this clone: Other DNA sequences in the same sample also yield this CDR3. The CDR3 reads CASSQDRNTEAFF. The CDR3 bases are TGTGCCAGCAGCCAAGACAGGAACACTGAAGCTTTCTTT. The chain employs TRBV14 and TRBJ1-1; D not certain. The germline V gene has CDR1 SGHDN and CDR2 FVKESK. V lost 0 bases and J lost 1, with 3 bases in between. The CDR3 covers 13 residues.

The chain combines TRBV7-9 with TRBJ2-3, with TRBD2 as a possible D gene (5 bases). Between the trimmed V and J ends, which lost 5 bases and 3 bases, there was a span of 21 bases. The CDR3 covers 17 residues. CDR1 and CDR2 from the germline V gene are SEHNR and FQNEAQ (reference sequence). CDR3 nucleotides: TGTGCCAGCAGCCTCTCGACGACCCTTAGCGCAACAGATACGCAGTATTTT. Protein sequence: CASSLSTTLSATDTQYF.

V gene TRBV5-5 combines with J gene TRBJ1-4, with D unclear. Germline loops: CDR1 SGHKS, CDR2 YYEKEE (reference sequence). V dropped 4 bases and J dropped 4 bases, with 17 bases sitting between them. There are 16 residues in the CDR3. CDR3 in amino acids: CASSQLLEVVNEKLFF. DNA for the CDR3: TGTGCCAGCAGCCAGCTCCTTGAGGTGGTTAATGAAAAACTGTTTTTT.

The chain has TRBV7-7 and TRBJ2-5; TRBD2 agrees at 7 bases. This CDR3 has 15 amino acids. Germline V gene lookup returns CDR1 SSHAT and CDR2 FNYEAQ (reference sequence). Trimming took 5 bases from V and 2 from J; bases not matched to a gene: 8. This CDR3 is CASSRAASGQETQYF. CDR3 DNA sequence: TGTGCCAGCAGCCGGGCGGCTAGCGGTCAAGAGACCCAGTACTTC. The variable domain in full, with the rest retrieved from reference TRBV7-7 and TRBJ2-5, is GAGVSQSPRYKVTKRGQDVTLRCDPISSHATLYWYQQALGQGPEFLTYFNYEAQPDKSGLPSDRFSAERPEGSISTLTIQRTEQRDSAMYRCASSRAASGQETQYFGPGTRLLVL.

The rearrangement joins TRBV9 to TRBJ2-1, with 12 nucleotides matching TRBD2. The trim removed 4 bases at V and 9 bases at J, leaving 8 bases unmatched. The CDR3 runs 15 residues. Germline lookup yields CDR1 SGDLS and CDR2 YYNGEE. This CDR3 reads CASSRLAGGGLEQFF. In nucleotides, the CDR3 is TGTGCCAGCAGCCGCCTAGCGGGAGGGGGGCTTGAGCAGTTCTTC.

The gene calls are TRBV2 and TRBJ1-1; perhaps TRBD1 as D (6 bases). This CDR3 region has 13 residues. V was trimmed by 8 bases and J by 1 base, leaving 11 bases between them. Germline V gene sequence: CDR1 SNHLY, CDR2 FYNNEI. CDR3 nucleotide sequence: TGTGCCAGCCATGCAGGGGCGAACACTGAAGCTTTCTTT. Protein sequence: CASHAGANTEAFF. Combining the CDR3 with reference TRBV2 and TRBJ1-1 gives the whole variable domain EPEVTQTPSHQVTQMGQEVILRCVPISNHLYFYWYRQILGQKVEFLVSFYNNEISEKSEIFDDQFSVERPDGSNFTLKIRSTKLEDSAMYFCASHAGANTEAFFGQGTRLTVV.

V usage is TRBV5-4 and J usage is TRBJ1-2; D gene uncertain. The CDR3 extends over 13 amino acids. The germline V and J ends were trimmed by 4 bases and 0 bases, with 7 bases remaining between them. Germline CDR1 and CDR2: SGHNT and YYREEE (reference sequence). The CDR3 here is CASSISANYGYTF. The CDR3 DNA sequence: TGTGCCAGCAGCATTTCAGCTAACTATGGCTACACCTTC.

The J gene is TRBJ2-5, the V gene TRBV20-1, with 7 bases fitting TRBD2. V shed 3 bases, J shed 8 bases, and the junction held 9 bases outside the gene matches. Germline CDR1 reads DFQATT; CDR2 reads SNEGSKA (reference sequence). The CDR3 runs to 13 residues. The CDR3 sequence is CSASGTTGRTQYF. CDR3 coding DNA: TGCAGTGCTAGTGGGACTACCGGGAGAACCCAGTACTTC.

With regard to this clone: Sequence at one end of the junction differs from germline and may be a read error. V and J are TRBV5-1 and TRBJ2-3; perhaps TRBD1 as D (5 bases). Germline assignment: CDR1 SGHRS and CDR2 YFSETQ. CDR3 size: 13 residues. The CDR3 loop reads CASSLGLTDTQYF. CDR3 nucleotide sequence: TGCGCCAGCAGTTTGGGGCTCACAGATACGCAGTATTTT.

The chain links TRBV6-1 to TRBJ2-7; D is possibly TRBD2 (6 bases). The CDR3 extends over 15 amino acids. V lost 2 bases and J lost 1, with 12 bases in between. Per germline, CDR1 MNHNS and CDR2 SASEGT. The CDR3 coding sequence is TGTGCCAGCAGTGAATTTGGCGGGAAATCCTACGAGCAGTACTTC. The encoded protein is CASSEFGGKSYEQYF.